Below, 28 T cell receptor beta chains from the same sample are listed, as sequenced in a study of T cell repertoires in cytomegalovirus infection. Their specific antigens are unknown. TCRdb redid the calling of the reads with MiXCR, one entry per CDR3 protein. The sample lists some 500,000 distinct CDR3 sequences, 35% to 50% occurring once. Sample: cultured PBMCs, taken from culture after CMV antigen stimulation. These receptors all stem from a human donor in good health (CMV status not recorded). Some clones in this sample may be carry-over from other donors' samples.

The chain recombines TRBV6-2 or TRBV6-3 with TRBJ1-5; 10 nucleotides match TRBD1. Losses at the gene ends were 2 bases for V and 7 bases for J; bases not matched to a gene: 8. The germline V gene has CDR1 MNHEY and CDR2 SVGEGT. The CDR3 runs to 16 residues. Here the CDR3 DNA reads TGTGCCAGCAGTTACCCCGGGACAGGGGTATACCAGCCCCAGCATTTT. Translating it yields CASSYPGTGVYQPQHF.

In DNA form, the CDR3 reads TGTGCCAGCACCTTTATCAGGGGGCGCGGAACTAATGAAAAACTGTTTTTT. Translated: CASTFIRGRGTNEKLFF. The chain has TRBV12-3 or TRBV12-4 and TRBJ1-4; 8 nucleotides agree with TRBD1. The trim removed 7 bases at V and 1 base at J, leaving 11 bases unmatched. CDR3 length equals 17 residues.

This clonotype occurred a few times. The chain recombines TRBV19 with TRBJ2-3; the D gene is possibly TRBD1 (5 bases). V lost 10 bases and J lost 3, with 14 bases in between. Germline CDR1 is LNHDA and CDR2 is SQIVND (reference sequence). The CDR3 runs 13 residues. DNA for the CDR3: TGTGCCACCGGCCAGGGAAGGACAGATACGCAGTATTTT. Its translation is CATGQGRTDTQYF.

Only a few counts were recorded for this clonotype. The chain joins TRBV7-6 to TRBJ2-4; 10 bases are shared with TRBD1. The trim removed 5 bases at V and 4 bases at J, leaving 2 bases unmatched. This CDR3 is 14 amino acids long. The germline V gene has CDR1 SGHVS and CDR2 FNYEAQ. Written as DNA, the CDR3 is TGTGCCAGCAGCCAGGGACAGGGGAAAAACATTCAGTACTTC. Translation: CASSQGQGKNIQYF.

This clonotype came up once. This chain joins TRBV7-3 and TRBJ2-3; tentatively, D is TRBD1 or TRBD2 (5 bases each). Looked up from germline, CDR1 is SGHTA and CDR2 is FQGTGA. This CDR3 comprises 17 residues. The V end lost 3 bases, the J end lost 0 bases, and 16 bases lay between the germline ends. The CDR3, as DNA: TGTGCCAGCAGCTTGGGAGCAGGGCTAGCTAGCACAGATACGCAGTATTTT. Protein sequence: CASSLGAGLASTDTQYF. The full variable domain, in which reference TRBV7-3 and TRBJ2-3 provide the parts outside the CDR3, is GAGVSQTPSNKVTEKGKYVELRCDPISGHTALYWYRQSLGQGPEFLIYFQGTGAADDSGLPNDRFFAVRPEGSVSTLKIQRTERGDSAVYLCASSLGAGLASTDTQYFGPGTRLTVL.

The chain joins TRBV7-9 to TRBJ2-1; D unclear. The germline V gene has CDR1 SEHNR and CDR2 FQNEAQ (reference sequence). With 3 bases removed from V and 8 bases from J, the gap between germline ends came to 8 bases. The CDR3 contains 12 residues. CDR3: CASSFAGHEQFF. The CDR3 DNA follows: TGTGCCAGCAGCTTCGCAGGCCATGAGCAGTTCTTC.

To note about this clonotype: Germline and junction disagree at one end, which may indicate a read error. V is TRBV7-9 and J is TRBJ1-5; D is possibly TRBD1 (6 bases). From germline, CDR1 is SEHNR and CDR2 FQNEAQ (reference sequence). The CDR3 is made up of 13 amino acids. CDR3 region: CASSLYRDQPQQF. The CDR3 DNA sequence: TGTGCCAGCAGCTTATACAGGGACCAGCCACAGCAATTT.

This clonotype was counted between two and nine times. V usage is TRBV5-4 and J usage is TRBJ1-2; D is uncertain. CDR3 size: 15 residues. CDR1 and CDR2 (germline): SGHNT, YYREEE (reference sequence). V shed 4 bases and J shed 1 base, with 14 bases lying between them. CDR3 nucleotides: TGTGCCAGCAGCGAGGGTTTTGATGGTAACTATGGCTACACCTTC. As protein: CASSEGFDGNYGYTF.

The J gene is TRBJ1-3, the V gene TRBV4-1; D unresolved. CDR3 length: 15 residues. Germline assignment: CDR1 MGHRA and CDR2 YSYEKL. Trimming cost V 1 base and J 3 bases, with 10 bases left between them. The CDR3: CASSQGSSNGNTIYF. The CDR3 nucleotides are TGCGCCAGCAGCCAAGGAAGTAGTAATGGAAACACCATATATTTT.

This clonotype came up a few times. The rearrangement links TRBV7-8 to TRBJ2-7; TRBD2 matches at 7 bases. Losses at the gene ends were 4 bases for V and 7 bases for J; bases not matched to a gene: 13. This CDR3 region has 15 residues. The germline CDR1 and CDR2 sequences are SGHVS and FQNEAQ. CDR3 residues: CASSSAGTPGGEQYF. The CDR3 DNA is TGTGCCAGCAGCTCCGCCGGGACCCCCGGGGGGGAGCAGTACTTC. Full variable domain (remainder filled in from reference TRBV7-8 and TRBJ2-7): GAGVSQSPRYKVAKRGQDVALRCDPISGHVSLFWYQQALGQGPEFLTYFQNEAQLDKSGLPSDRFFAERPEGSVSTLKIQRTQQEDSAVYLCASSSAGTPGGEQYFGPGTRLTVT.

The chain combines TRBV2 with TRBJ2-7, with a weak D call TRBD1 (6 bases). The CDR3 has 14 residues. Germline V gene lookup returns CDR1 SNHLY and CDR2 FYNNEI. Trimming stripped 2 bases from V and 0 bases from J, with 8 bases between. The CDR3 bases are TGTGCCAGCAGTGAACAGGGGACCTCCTACGAGCAGTACTTC. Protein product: CASSEQGTSYEQYF.

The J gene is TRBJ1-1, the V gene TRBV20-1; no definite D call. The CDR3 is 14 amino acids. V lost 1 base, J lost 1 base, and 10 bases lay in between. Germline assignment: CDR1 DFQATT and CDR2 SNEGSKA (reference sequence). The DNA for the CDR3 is TGCAGTGCTAGAGGCGGTACTTCGAACACTGAAGCTTTCTTT. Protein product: CSARGGTSNTEAFF.

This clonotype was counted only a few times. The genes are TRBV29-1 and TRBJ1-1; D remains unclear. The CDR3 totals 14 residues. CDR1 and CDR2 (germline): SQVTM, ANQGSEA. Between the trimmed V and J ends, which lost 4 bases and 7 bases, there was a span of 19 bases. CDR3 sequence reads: CSVVWVRPGGEAFF. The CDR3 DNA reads TGCAGCGTTGTATGGGTCCGACCGGGAGGTGAAGCTTTCTTT.

CDR3 in amino acids: CASSLSGFGNYGYTF. The CDR3 DNA sequence: TGTGCCAGCAGTTTATCGGGGTTCGGAAACTATGGCTACACCTTC. V usage is TRBV27 and J usage is TRBJ1-2; D gene ambiguous. V was trimmed by 0 bases and J by 2 bases, leaving 10 bases between them. Germline lookup yields CDR1 MNHEY and CDR2 SMNVEV (reference sequence). This CDR3 spans 15 amino acids.

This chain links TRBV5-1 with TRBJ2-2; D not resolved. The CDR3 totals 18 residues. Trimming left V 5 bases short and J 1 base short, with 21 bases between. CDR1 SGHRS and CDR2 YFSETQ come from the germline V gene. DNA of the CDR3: TGCGCCAGCAGGTCGGAAAAATTTGTGGGGATGAACACCGGGGAGCTGTTTTTT. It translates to CASRSEKFVGMNTGELFF.

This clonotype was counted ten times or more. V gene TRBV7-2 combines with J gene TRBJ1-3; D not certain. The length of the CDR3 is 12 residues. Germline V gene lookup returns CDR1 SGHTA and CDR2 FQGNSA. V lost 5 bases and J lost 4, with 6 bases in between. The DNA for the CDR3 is TGTGCCAGCAGCCAAGCCGGAAACACCATATATTTT. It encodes CASSQAGNTIYF.

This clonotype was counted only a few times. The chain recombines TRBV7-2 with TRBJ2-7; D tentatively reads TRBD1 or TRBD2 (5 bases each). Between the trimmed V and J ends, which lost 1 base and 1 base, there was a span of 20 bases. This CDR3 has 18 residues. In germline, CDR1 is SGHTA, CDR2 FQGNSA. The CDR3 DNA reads TGTGCCAGCAGCTTAGGAGGGGCGGGTTTAGCAGGGTCCTACGAGCAGTACTTC. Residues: CASSLGGAGLAGSYEQYF.

The CDR3 here is CASSVAGMTADTQYF. CDR3 bases: TGTGCCAGCAGCGTAGCGGGAATGACCGCAGATACGCAGTATTTT. The rearrangement joins TRBV9 to TRBJ2-3, with a possible D match to TRBD2 (5 bases). Trimming pared 0 bases from V and 4 bases from J, leaving 12 bases between. Germline CDR1 is SGDLS and CDR2 is YYNGEE. The CDR3 sequence is 15 residues long.

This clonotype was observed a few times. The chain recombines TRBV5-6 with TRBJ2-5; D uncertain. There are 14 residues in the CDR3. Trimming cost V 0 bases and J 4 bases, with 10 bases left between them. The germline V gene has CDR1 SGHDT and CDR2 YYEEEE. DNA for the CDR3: TGTGCCAGCAGCTTGGTGGTCCGCAGAGAGACCCAGTACTTC. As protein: CASSLVVRRETQYF.

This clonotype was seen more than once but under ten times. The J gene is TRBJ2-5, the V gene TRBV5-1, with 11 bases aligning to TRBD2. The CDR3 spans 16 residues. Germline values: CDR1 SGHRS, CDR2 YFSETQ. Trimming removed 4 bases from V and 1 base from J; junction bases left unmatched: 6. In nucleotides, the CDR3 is TGCGCCAGCAGCCCGGAGGGACTAGCGGTCCAAGAGACCCAGTACTTC. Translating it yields CASSPEGLAVQETQYF.

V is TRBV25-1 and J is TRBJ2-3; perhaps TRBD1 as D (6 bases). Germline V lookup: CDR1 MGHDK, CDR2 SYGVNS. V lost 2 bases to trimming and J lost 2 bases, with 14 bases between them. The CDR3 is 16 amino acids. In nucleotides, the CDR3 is TGTGCCAGCAGTGAAGGGGGCAGGGGCTTCACAGATACGCAGTATTTT. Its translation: CASSEGGRGFTDTQYF.

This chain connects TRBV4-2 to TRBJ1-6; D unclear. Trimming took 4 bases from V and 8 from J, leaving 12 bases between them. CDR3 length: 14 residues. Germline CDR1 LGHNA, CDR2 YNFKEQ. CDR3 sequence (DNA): TGTGCCAGCAGCCGGGAAAACGGCGATTCACCCCTCCACTTT. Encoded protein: CASSRENGDSPLHF.

The CDR3 here is CSARGQAPKDEQYF. The CDR3 DNA reads TGCAGTGCTAGAGGTCAGGCCCCTAAGGACGAGCAGTACTTC. The chain links TRBV20-1 to TRBJ2-7; no definite D call. The CDR3 loop spans 14 amino acids. CDR1 is DFQATT and CDR2 is SNEGSKA in the germline V gene (reference sequence). Trimming took off 1 base at V and 5 bases at J, with 15 bases between the two ends.

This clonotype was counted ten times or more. The CDR3 spells CASSPGRTGELFF. The CDR3 DNA follows: TGTGCCAGCAGCCCCGGACGGACCGGGGAGCTGTTTTTT. The chain carries TRBV7-2 and TRBJ2-2; D call uncertain. Germline assignment: CDR1 SGHTA and CDR2 FQGNSA. Trimming shortened V by 5 bases and J by 5 bases, and 9 bases separated the two germline ends. The CDR3 extends over 13 amino acids. The full variable domain, completed using reference TRBV7-2 and TRBJ2-2, is GAGVSQSPSNKVTEKGKDVELRCDPISGHTALYWYRQSLGQGLEFLIYFQGNSAPDKSGLPSDRFSAERTGGSVSTLTIQRTQQEDSAVYLCASSPGRTGELFFGEGSRLTVL.

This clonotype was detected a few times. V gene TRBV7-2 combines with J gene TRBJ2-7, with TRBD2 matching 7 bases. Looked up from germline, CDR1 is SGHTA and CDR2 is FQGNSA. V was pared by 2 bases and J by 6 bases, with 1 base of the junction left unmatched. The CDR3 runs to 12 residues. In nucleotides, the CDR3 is TGTGCCAGCAGCTTAAGGACTAGCGAGCAGTACTTC. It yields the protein CASSLRTSEQYF.

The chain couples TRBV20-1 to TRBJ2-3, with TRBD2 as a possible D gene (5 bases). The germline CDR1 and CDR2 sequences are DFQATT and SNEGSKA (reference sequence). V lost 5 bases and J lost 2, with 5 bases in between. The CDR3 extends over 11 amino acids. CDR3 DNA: TGCAGTGCTCTAGCCACAGATACGCAGTATTTT. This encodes CSALATDTQYF.

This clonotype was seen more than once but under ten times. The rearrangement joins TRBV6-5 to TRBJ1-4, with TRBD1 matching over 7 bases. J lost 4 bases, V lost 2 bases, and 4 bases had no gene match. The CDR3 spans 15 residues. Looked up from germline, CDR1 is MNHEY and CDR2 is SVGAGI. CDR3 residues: CASSYPGQLNEKLFF. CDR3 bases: TGTGCCAGCAGTTACCCGGGACAGCTTAATGAAAAACTGTTTTTT.

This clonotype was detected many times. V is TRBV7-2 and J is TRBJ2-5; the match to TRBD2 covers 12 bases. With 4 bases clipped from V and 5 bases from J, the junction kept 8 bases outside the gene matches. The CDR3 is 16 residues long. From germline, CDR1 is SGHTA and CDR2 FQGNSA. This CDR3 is CASSSSSGGAGETQYF. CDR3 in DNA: TGTGCCAGCAGCTCATCTAGCGGGGGGGCCGGGGAGACCCAGTACTTC. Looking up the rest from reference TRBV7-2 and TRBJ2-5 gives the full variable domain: GAGVSQSPSNKVTEKGKDVELRCDPISGHTALYWYRQSLGQGLEFLIYFQGNSAPDKSGLPSDRFSAERTGGSVSTLTIQRTQQEDSAVYLCASSSSSGGAGETQYFGPGTRLLVL.